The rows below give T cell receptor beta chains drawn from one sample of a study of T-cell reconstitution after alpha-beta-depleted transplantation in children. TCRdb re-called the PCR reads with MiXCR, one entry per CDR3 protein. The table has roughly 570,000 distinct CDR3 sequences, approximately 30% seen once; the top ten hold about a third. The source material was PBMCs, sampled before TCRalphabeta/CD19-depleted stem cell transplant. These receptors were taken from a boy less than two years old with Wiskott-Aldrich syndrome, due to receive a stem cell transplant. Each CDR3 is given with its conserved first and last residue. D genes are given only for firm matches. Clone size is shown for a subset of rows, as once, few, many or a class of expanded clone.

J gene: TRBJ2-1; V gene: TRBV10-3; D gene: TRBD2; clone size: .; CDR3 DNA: TGTGCCATCAGTGATGAGCGGGAGGGCCATCGTAATGAGCAGTTCTTC; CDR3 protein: CAISDEREGHRNEQFF
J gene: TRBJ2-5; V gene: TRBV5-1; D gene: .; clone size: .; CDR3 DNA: TGCGCCAGCAGCTTGGTGACTGGAGAAGAGACCCAGTACTTC; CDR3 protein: CASSLVTGEETQYF
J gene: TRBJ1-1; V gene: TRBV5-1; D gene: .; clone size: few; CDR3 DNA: TGCGCCAGCAGCTTGGGCCCTATGAACACTGAAGCTTTCTTT; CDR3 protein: CASSLGPMNTEAFF
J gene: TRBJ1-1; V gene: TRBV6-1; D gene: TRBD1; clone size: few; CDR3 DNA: TGTGCCACACAGGGGCTGGGGCTGAACACTGAAGCTCTCTTT; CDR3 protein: CATQGLGLNTEALF
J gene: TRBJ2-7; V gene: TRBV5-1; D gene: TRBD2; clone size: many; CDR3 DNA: TGCGCCAGCAGCTCGGGACTAGCGGGATCGTACGAGCAGTACTTC; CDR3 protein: CASSSGLAGSYEQYF
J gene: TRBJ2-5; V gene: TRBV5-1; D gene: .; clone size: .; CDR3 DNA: TGCGCCAGCAGCTTGGTGGTGAGCCACGGTGGAGAGACCCAGTACTTC; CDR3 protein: CASSLVVSHGGETQYF
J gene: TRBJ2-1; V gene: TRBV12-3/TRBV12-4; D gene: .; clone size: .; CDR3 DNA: TGTGCCAGCAGCAGTATAGGGGAGATCTACTACAATGAGCAGTTCTTC; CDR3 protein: CASSSIGEIYYNEQFF
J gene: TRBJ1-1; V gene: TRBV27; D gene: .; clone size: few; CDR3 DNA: TGTGCCAGCAGTTTTCCGGGCGCCACTGAAGCTTTCTTT; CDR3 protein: CASSFPGATEAFF
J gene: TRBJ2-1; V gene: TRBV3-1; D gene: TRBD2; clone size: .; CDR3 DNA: TGTGCCTGCTGCCGGGGACTAGCGGAGTACAATGAGCAGTTCTTC; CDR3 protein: CACCRGLAEYNEQFF
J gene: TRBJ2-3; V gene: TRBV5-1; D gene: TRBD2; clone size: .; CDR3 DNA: TGCGCCATCACCGGACTAGCGAGAACAGATACGCAGTATTTT; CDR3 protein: CAITGLARTDTQYF
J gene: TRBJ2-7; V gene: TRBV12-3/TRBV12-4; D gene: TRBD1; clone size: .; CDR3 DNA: TGTGCCAGCAGTAAGGGACAGGGGGCCGTAGCCTACGAGCAGTACTTC; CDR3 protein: CASSKGQGAVAYEQYF
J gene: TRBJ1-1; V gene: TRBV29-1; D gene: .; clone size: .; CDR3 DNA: TGCAGCGTTGACCAAAGCCCAAGGAACACTGAAGCTTTCTTT; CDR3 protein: CSVDQSPRNTEAFF
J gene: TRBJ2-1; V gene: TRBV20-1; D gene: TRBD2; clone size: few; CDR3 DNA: TGCAGCGCAATTAGCGGGAGGAGGGATGAGCAGTTCTTC; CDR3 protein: CSAISGRRDEQFF
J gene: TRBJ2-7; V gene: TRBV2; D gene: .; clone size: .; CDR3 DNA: TGTGCCAGCCCCCTGCGGAGACAACAACCCTCGTGGGGCTCCTACGAGCAGTACTTC; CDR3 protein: CASPLRRQQPSWGSYEQYF
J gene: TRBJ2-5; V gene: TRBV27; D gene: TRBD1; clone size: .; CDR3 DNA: TGTGCCAGCAGTCGCGGACAGGTCAGGGAGACCCAGTACTTC; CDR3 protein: CASSRGQVRETQYF
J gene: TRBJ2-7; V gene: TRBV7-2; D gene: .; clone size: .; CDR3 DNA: TGTGCCAGCAGCTTACAGGGCGCACGGGATTACGAGCAGTACTTC; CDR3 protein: CASSLQGARDYEQYF
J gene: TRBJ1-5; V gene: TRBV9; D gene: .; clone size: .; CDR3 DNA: TGTGCCAGCAGCGTAGGGGCAGGGAGGGACAATCAGCCCCAGCATTTT; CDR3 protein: CASSVGAGRDNQPQHF
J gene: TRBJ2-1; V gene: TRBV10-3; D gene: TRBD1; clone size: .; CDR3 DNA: TGTGCCATCGCCCGGGGACAGGTTGACAATGAGCAGTTCTTC; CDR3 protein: CAIARGQVDNEQFF
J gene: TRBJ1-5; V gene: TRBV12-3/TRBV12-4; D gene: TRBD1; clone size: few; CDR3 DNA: TGTGCCAGCAGTCCCGACAGGGCCCTGCCCCAGCATTTT; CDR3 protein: CASSPDRALPQHF
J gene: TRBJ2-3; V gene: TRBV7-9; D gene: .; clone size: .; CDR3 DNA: TGTGCCAGCAGCTTATCAAGAGGGGCAGTGACAGATACGCAGTATTTT; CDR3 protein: CASSLSRGAVTDTQYF
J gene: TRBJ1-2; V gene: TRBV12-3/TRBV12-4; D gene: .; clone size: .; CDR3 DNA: TGTGCCAGCAGTTTATTAGGCGGGGGGGATGGCTACACCTTC; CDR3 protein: CASSLLGGGDGYTF
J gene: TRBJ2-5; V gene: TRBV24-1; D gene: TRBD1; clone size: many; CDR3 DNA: TGTGCCACCAGTGATTACCGGGACAGGGCCCCTAGGTACTTC; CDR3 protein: CATSDYRDRAPRYF
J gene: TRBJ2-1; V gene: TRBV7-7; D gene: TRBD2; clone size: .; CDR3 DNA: TGTGCCAGCAGCTTAGCAGTGGGGGAGGGTGAGCAGTTCTTC; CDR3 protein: CASSLAVGEGEQFF
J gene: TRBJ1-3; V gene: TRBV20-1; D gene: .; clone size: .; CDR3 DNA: TGCAGTGCTAGAGATCTTGGAACGAGGGGAAACACCATATATTTT; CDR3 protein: CSARDLGTRGNTIYF
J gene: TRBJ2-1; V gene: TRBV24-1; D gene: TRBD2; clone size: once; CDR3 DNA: TGTGCCACCAGTGAACCCAGCGGGAGCGGTGAGCAGTTCTTC; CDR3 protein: CATSEPSGSGEQFF
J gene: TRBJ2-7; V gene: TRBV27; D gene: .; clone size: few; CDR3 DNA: TGTGCCAGCAGTTTGTCTTGGGGGCGTAAGGACGAGCAGTACTTC; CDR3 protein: CASSLSWGRKDEQYF
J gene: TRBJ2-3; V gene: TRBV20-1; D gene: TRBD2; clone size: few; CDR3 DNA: TGCAGTGCGTGGACTAGCGGGGGCACAGATACGCAGTATTTT; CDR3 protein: CSAWTSGGTDTQYF